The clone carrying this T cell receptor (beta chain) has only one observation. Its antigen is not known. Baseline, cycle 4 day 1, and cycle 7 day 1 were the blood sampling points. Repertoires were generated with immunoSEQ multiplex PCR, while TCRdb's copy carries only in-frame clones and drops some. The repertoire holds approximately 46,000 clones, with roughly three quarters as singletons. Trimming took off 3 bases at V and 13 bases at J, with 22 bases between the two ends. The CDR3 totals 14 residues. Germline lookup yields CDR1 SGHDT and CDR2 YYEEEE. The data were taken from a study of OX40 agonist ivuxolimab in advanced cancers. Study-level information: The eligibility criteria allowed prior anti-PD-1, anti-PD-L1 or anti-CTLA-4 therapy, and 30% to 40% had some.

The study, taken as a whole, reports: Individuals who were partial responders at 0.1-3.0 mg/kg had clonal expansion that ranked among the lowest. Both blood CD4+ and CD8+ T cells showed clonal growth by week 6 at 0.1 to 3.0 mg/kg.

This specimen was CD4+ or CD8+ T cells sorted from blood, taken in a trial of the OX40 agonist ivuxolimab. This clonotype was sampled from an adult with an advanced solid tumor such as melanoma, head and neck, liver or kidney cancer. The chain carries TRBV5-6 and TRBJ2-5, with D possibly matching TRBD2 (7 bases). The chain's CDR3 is CASSSGRDTGGRYF. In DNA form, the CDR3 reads TGTGCCAGCAGCTCGGGGCGGGACACGGGCGGGAGGTACTTC.